A single sample is the source of the 13 T cell receptor beta chains below, sequenced in a study of OX40 agonist ivuxolimab in advanced cancers. Clones were read by immunoSEQ multiplex PCR, and TCRdb kept only the in-frame ones, dropping some. Among about 80,000 clones, about 89% were seen once, and the ten largest hold 10% to 15%. The sequencing used CD4+ or CD8+ T cells sorted from blood, collected in a trial of the OX40 agonist ivuxolimab. The receptors were sampled from an adult with an advanced solid tumor such as melanoma, head and neck, liver or kidney cancer.

V and J are TRBV30 and TRBJ2-5; the match to TRBD1 covers 7 bases. The last part of the DNA fits TRBJ2-7 better; the J call may be wrong. CDR3 length: 20 amino acids. CDR1 is GTSNPN and CDR2 is SVGIG in the germline V gene (reference sequence). CDR3 residues: CAWRSKGQPLVPTSDYEQYF. The CDR3 DNA reads TGTGCCTGGAGAAGCAAGGGACAGCCACTCGTCCCAACCTCCGACTACGAGCAGTACTTC.

V and J are TRBV5-1 and TRBJ1-2; possibly TRBD1 for D (5 bases). The V end lost 0 bases, the J end lost 5 bases, and 14 bases lay between the germline ends. The germline V gene encodes CDR1 SGHRS and CDR2 YFSETQ. The CDR3 is 15 residues long. The CDR3 DNA is TGCGCCAGCAGCTTGGAGGATCGGTGGGGGTATGGCTACACCTTC. This gives the protein CASSLEDRWGYGYTF.

V and J are TRBV6-1 and TRBJ1-5; 8 nucleotides line up with TRBD1. CDR3 length: 16 residues. CDR1 and CDR2 from the germline V gene are MNHNS and SASEGT. V was pared by 4 bases and J by 4 bases, with 9 bases of the junction left unmatched. The CDR3: CASSVRQGRLNQPQHF. CDR3 DNA: TGTGCCAGCAGTGTGCGACAGGGGAGGTTAAATCAGCCCCAGCATTTT.

The chain recombines TRBV10-2 with TRBJ1-1, with D possibly matching TRBD1 (6 bases). The V end lost 3 bases, the J end lost 4 bases, and 15 bases lay between the germline ends. The length of the CDR3 is 15 residues. The V gene's germline CDR1 is WSHSY and CDR2 SAAADI. CDR3 region: CASSDRWQGSTEAFF. The CDR3 bases are TGCGCCAGCAGTGATCGGTGGCAGGGGAGCACTGAAGCTTTCTTT.

The gene calls are TRBV6-6 and TRBJ1-5; TRBD1 matches at 8 bases. Germline CDR1 is MNHNY and CDR2 is SVGAGI (reference sequence). J lost 4 bases, V lost 8 bases, and 4 bases had no gene match. This CDR3 contains 13 residues. The CDR3 DNA reads as TGTGCCAGCCAACGACAGGGGAATCAGCCCCAGCATTTT. This translates into CASQRQGNQPQHF.

V gene TRBV7-9 combines with J gene TRBJ2-7, with TRBD1 identical over 7 bases. The V gene's germline CDR1 is SEHNR and CDR2 FQNEAQ (reference sequence). CDR3 length: 11 amino acids. Trimming cost V 5 bases and J 9 bases; bases outside gene matches: 4. CDR3 in DNA: TGTGCCAGCAGCGAGGGGGACAGGCAGTACTTC. As protein: CASSEGDRQYF.

The chain has TRBV6-1 and TRBJ1-2, with D possibly matching TRBD1 (5 bases). The germline CDR1 and CDR2 sequences are MNHNS and SASEGT. V was clipped by 4 bases and J by 7 bases, with 22 bases between them. This CDR3 has 16 residues. CDR3 amino acids: CASSVGRKISLLGYTF. For the CDR3, the DNA is TGTGCCAGCAGTGTGGGACGGAAAATAAGCCTCCTTGGCTACACCTTC.

The DNA for the CDR3 is TGTGCCAGCAGTCCGAGAGCGGGAGGGGGATATGAGCAGTTCTTC. Translating it yields CASSPRAGGGYEQFF. The rearrangement uses TRBV6-5 and TRBJ2-1; 10 bases align to TRBD2. Germline CDR1 MNHEY, CDR2 SVGAGI. The CDR3 has 15 amino acids. The J segment lost 8 bases and the V segment lost 5 bases, leaving 9 bases of the junction unmatched.

V gene TRBV7-9 combines with J gene TRBJ2-7; D is uncertain. The germline V and J ends were trimmed by 4 bases and 0 bases, with 16 bases remaining between them. The CDR3 covers 16 residues. Germline V gene data show CDR1 as SEHNR and CDR2 as FQNEAQ (reference sequence). The CDR3 DNA is TGTGCCAGCAGCTCCACAGAGTCGTACCTCTCCTACGAGCAGTACTTC. Its translation is CASSSTESYLSYEQYF.

The genes are TRBV7-9 and TRBJ2-2; TRBD1 matches at 7 bases. The germline V gene has CDR1 SEHNR and CDR2 FQNEAQ (reference sequence). The CDR3 is 14 amino acids. Trimming removed 8 bases from V and 5 bases from J; junction bases left unmatched: 8. The CDR3 DNA is TGTGCCAGCTGTACCGGGACAGCGACCGGGGAGCTGTTTTTT. Translation gives CASCTGTATGELFF.

The chain employs TRBV5-1 and TRBJ2-2; 11 bases are a match to TRBD2. This CDR3 has 15 amino acids. Germline lookup yields CDR1 SGHRS and CDR2 YFSETQ. Trimming removed 4 bases from V and 6 bases from J; junction bases left unmatched: 5. The CDR3 nucleotides are TGCGCCAGCAGCCTTAGCGGGAGGGCCCCCGGGGAGCTGTTTTTT. It specifies CASSLSGRAPGELFF.

J is TRBJ2-1 and V is TRBV11-1; the D gene is possibly TRBD2 (5 bases). V gave up 5 bases and J gave up 1 base, with 18 bases separating them. CDR1 and CDR2 (germline): SGHAT, FQDESV (reference sequence). The CDR3 contains 17 residues. CDR3 bases: TGTGCCAGCAGCCCCCTTGAGACTACTGTATCCTACAATGAGCAGTTCTTC. It yields the protein CASSPLETTVSYNEQFF.

The sample holds a few counts of this clone. A junction boundary mismatches the germline segment, possibly from a read error. The V gene is TRBV2, the J gene TRBJ2-7; the D is unclear. The V gene's germline CDR1 is SNHLY and CDR2 FYNNEI. This CDR3 has 12 amino acids. As DNA, the CDR3 is TGTGCCAGCAGTGACCACTCCTACGAGCATTACTTC. This codes for CASSDHSYEHYF.